This T cell receptor beta chain was profiled in a study of control samples from healthy donors and cancer patients (TCRdb year 2020). CDR1 and CDR2, per the germline V gene (reference sequence), are LNHNV and YYDKDF. V lost 1 base and J lost 3 bases, and the count of bases not matched to a germline gene is 5. Including the terminal cysteine and phenylalanine, the CDR3 comprises 16 residues. Left in the record is the CDR3 DNA by itself, 48 bases read in frame from the first base. Of note for this clone: The clone's antigen remains unknown. Per-nucleotide qualities are absent, and no much larger clonotype sits a single base away.

Library preparation used the immunoSEQ multiplex PCR assay. As stored in TCRdb, this immuneACCESS dataset retains in-frame rearrangements with V and J assigned. A fraction of the clones does not appear; measured against another copy, unresolved V genes explain less than half of the discrepancy, and the remainder lacks a known reason. In all, the sample holds around 95,000 clones, and over 80% of those were seen once. The ten largest account for around 20% of the sample. This receptor was identified in a man aged 25-45 years in good health. This receptor chain uses TRBV15 and TRBJ1-3; the junction holds 8 bases that match TRBD1. The material sequenced was blood. Read as DNA, the sequence is TGTGCCACCAGCAGAGTCACTACAGGGGGTGGAAACACCATATATTTT. It translates to CATSRVTTGGGNTIYF.